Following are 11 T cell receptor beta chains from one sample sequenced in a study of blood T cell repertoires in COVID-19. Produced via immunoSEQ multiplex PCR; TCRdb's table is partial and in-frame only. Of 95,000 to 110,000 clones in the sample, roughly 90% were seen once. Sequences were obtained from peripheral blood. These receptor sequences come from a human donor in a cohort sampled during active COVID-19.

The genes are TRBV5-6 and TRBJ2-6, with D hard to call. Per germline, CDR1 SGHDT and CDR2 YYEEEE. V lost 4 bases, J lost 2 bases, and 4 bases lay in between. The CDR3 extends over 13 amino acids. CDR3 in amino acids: CASSLAGANVLTF. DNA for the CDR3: TGTGCCAGCAGCCTCGCTGGGGCCAACGTCCTGACTTTC.

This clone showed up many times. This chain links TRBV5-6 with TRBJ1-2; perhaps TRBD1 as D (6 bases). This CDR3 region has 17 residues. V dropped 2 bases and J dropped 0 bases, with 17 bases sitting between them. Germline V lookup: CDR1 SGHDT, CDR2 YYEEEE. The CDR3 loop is CASSLTPATGANYGYTF. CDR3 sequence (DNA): TGTGCCAGCAGCTTAACCCCCGCGACAGGAGCTAACTATGGCTACACCTTC.

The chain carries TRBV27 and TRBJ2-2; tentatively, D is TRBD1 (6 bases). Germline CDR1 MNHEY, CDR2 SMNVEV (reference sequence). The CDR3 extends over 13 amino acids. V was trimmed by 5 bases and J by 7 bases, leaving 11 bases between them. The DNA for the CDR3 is TGTGCCAGCAGTCCACAGGGTAACGGGGAGCTGTTTTTT. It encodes CASSPQGNGELFF.

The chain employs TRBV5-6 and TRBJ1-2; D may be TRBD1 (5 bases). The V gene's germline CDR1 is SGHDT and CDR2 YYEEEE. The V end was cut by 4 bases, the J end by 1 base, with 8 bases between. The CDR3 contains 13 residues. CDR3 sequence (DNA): TGTGCCAGCAGCCGGGGACTTAACTATGGCTACACCTTC. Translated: CASSRGLNYGYTF.

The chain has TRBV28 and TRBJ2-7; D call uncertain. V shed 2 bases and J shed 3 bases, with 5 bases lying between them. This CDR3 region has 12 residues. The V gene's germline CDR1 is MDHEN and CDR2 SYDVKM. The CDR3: CASSLRSYEQYF. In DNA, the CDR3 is TGTGCCAGCAGTTTAAGGAGCTACGAGCAGTACTTC.

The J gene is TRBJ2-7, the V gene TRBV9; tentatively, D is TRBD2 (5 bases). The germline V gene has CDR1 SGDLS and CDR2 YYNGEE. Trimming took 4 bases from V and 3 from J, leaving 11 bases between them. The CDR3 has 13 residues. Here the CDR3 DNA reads TGTGCCAGCAGCCTAGCTAACGGCTACGAGCAGTACTTC. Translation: CASSLANGYEQYF.

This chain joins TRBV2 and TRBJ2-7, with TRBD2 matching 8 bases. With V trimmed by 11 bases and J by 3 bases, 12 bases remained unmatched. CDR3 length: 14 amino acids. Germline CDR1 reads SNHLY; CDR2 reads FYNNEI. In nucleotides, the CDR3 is TGTGCCTGTAAAACTAGCGGCAGCAGCTACGAGCAGTACTTC. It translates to CACKTSGSSYEQYF.

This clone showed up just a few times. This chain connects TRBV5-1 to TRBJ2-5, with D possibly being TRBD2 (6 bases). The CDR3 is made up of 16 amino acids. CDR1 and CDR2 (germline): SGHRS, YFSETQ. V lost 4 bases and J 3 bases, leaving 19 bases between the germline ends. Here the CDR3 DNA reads TGCGCCAGCAGCAGGACTACCGGGACGGATAAAGAGACCCAGTACTTC. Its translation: CASSRTTGTDKETQYF.

CDR3 DNA: TGTGCCAGCGGAGGGCGCGTCTATGGCTACACCTTC. This translates into CASGGRVYGYTF. V and J are TRBV6-6 and TRBJ1-2; D remains unclear. V was pared by 8 bases and J by 4 bases, with 11 bases between. The V gene's germline CDR1 is MNHNY and CDR2 SVGAGI (reference sequence). The CDR3 consists of 12 residues.

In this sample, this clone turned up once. The CDR3 DNA reads as TGTGCCAGCAGCTCGACAGGGGCGAACACCGGGGAGCTGTTTTTT. Its protein product is CASSSTGANTGELFF. The V and J genes are TRBV21-1 and TRBJ2-2; the table's D gene call, TRBD1, was not cross checked with the DNA. TRBV21-1 is a listed pseudogene. The CDR3 sequence is 15 residues long.

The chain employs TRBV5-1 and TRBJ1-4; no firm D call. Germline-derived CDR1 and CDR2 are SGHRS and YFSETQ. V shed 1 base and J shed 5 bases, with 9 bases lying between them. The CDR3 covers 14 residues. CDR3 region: CASSLSSTNEKLFF. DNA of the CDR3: TGCGCCAGCAGCTTGTCTTCCACAAATGAAAAACTGTTTTTT.